The 6 T cell receptor beta chains below come from one sample, sequenced in a study of metastatic and nonmetastatic thyroid tumors. TCRdb ran MiXCR on the PCR reads. The table lists under 35,000 clones, roughly 35% of them singletons. The entire patient cohort was treatment-naive prior to thyroid surgery. The sequenced sample consisted of tumor tissue. These receptors originate from a female donor with papillary thyroid cancer or a benign thyroid nodule (not recorded which). Some clones in this sample may be carry-over from other donors' samples.

The chain carries TRBV30 and TRBJ2-2; tentatively, D is TRBD1 (6 bases). Deletions cut 5 bases from V and 7 bases from J, with 14 bases between. CDR3 size: 13 residues. CDR1 and CDR2 from the germline V gene are GTSNPN and SVGIG (reference sequence). CDR3 sequence reads: CAWDEIRGGELFF. DNA of the CDR3: TGTGCCTGGGACGAGATCAGGGGCGGGGAGCTGTTTTTT. Combining the CDR3 with reference TRBV30 and TRBJ2-2 gives the whole variable domain SQTIHQWPATLVQPVGSPLSLECTVEGTSNPNLYWYRQAAGRGLQLLFYSVGIGQISSEVPQNLSASRPQDRQFILSSKKLLLSDSGFYLCAWDEIRGGELFFGEGSRLTVL.

The J gene is TRBJ2-7, the V gene TRBV5-1; either TRBD1 or TRBD2 may fit D (5 bases each). Germline CDR1 is SGHRS and CDR2 is YFSETQ. Trimming pared 7 bases from V and 2 bases from J, leaving 13 bases between. CDR3 length: 13 amino acids. The CDR3 loop reads CASSWGSAYEQYF. The CDR3 coding sequence is TGCGCCAGCTCTTGGGGGTCTGCCTACGAGCAGTACTTC.

The rearrangement links TRBV14 to TRBJ1-2; D is undetermined. The V gene's germline CDR1 is SGHDN and CDR2 FVKESK. The CDR3 has 13 residues. The V and J ends lost 2 bases and 0 bases respectively, with 4 bases between them. For the CDR3, the DNA is TGTGCCAGCAGCCAAACAGCTAACTATGGCTACACCTTC. This translates into CASSQTANYGYTF.

The V gene is TRBV7-2, the J gene TRBJ1-1, with no clear D. The CDR3 covers 15 residues. Germline V CDR1 and CDR2: SGHTA, FQGNSA. V was pared by 2 bases and J by 4 bases, with 14 bases between. The CDR3 spells CASSLSGGGSTEAFF. The CDR3 region has the DNA TGTGCCAGCAGCTTAAGCGGCGGAGGGAGCACTGAAGCTTTCTTT.

This chain links TRBV7-3 with TRBJ2-7; no clear D. Germline CDR1 and CDR2: SGHTA and FQGTGA. Trimming stripped 2 bases from V and 4 bases from J, with 3 bases between. CDR3 length equals 11 residues. The CDR3: CASSLPYEQYF. The CDR3 DNA follows: TGTGCCAGCAGCTTACCTTACGAGCAGTACTTC.

This clone was picked up a small number of times. The chain employs TRBV6-1 and TRBJ2-7, with 10 bases aligning to TRBD1. V shed 2 bases, J shed 8 bases, and the junction held 3 bases outside the gene matches. The CDR3 is 13 amino acids. Germline V gene sequence: CDR1 MNHNS, CDR2 SASEGT. CDR3 protein: CASSEMTGGKQYF. For the CDR3, the DNA is TGTGCCAGCAGTGAAATGACAGGGGGCAAGCAGTACTTC.